Listed below are T cell receptor beta chains from one sample, sequenced in a study of long-term antiretroviral therapy in people with HIV. Method: immunoSEQ multiplex PCR; TCRdb's copy keeps in-frame clones and lacks some. The table has 30,000 to 35,000 clones, around 97% seen once. Source: unsorted PBMCs, taken 6.9 years after starting antiretroviral therapy. Every receptor here comes from a man aged 30 to 45 with HIV. The CDR3 runs from the conserved cysteine through the conserved F or W. The D gene is left open where the match is weak. The size entry is marked missing in some rows and otherwise reads once, few, many or a size class.

d_call	v_call	clone_size	j_call	cdr3_aa	cdr3_nt
TRBD1	TRBV27	-	TRBJ1-3	CASIPLQGGSGNTIYF	TGTGCCAGCATTCCCCTTCAGGGGGGCTCTGGAAACACCATATATTTT
TRBD2	TRBV25-1	-	TRBJ2-3	CASSAHLRGGRDTQYF	TGTGCCAGCAGTGCCCATCTGCGGGGGGGCAGAGATACGCAGTATTTT
-	TRBV7-9	-	TRBJ2-7	CASSLAQDAPGVQYF	TGTGCCAGCAGCTTAGCGCAGGACGCTCCAGGGGTACAGTACTTC
TRBD1	TRBV13	-	TRBJ1-1	CASSPGTGGGAFF	TGTGCCAGCAGCCCCGGGACAGGTGGTGGAGCTTTCTTT
TRBD1	TRBV16	-	TRBJ1-1	CASSRQGTEAFF	TGTGCCAGCAGCCGACAGGGTACTGAAGCTTTCTTT
-	TRBV7-9	-	TRBJ2-1	CASSNTRSYNEQFF	TGTGCCAGCAGCAACACTAGAAGCTACAATGAGCAGTTCTTC
-	TRBV19	-	TRBJ2-2	CASPRQDPTNTGELFF	TGTGCCAGCCCCCGGCAGGATCCTACGAACACCGGGGAGCTGTTTTTT
-	TRBV7-2	-	TRBJ1-3	CASSLDSSGNTIYF	TGTGCCAGCAGCTTAGACAGCTCTGGAAACACCATATATTTT
-	TRBV2	-	TRBJ2-3	CASSEFGDTQYF	TGTGCCAGCAGTGAATTTGGTGATACGCAGTATTTT
TRBD1	TRBV6-1	-	TRBJ2-7	CASSAFLQGSYEQYF	TGTGCCAGCAGTGCCTTTCTACAGGGGTCCTACGAGCAGTACTTC
TRBD2	TRBV29-1	-	TRBJ2-7	CSVRTSGKNLYEQYF	TGCAGCGTGCGGACTAGCGGGAAGAACCTTTACGAGCAGTACTTC
TRBD2	TRBV6-5	-	TRBJ2-3	CASSLAGTFTDTQYF	TGTGCCAGCAGTTTAGCGGGGACGTTCACAGATACGCAGTATTTT
-	TRBV7-9	-	TRBJ1-1	CASSPVGGNTEAFF	TGTGCCAGCAGTCCTGTGGGGGGGAACACTGAAGCTTTCTTT
TRBD2	TRBV7-9	-	TRBJ2-5	CASSSSGASPETQYF	TGTGCCAGCAGCTCCAGCGGGGCAAGCCCCGAGACCCAGTACTTC
-	TRBV10-3	-	TRBJ1-1	CAISETFEAFF	TGTGCCATCAGTGAGACATTTGAAGCTTTCTTT
TRBD2	TRBV13	-	TRBJ2-3	CASSLREDHTDTQYF	TGTGCCAGCAGCTTGCGGGAGGACCACACAGATACGCAGTATTTT
TRBD2	TRBV10-3	-	TRBJ2-1	CAISGTSGSSYNEQFF	TGTGCCATCAGTGGGACTAGCGGGAGCTCCTACAATGAGCAGTTCTTC
-	TRBV27	-	TRBJ1-5	CASSSQGSQPQHF	TGTGCCAGCAGTTCTCAGGGGAGTCAGCCCCAGCATTTT
-	TRBV6-4	-	TRBJ1-5	CARPTEAKGNQPQHF	TGTGCCAGACCTACAGAGGCAAAGGGCAATCAGCCCCAGCATTTT
-	TRBV9	-	TRBJ2-3	CASSGTIPDTQYF	TGTGCCAGCAGCGGCACTATCCCAGATACGCAGTATTTT
-	TRBV11-3	once	TRBJ2-2	CASSLGLPTGELFF	TGTGCCAGCAGCTTAGGATTACCCACCGGGGAGCTGTTTTTT
-	TRBV11-1	-	TRBJ2-5	CASTSRDEGRETQYF	TGTGCCAGCACCTCTCGGGACGAGGGGAGAGAGACCCAGTACTTC